What follows is one T cell receptor beta chain and its context. The antigen is not known. Without the conserved terminal phenylalanine or tryptophan, this CDR3 likely stems from a read error. For the second PCR, which ran for roughly 7 to 11 cycles, a sample-barcoded 5' primer and a J-beta primer mix were used. A single record per CDR3 protein comes from TCRdb applying MiXCR to the 5' RACE reads. The table has 700,000 or so distinct CDR3 sequences, about 20% seen once. This record comes from a study of blood T cells in healthy people across ages. Across the whole study: Template switching caught about one barcoded beta molecule for each two T cells.

Individuals who donated were healthy Caucasians from Russia aged about 6 to 90. Study-level findings and limits: It was not possible, with unsorted PBMCs, to conclusively compare naive and antigen-experienced cells. Roughly linearly, TCR beta diversity per million T cells fell as age increased.

The germline V gene encodes CDR1 SGDLS and CDR2 YYNGEE. The CDR3 consists of 13 residues. V was pared by 5 bases and J by 8 bases, with 7 bases of the junction left unmatched. Source material: blood. The sequence derives from a man between 65 and 85 years old in good health. This chain connects TRBV9 to TRBJ1-2; 9 bases are shared with TRBD1. CDR3 in amino acids: CASRETGGGGYTL. CDR3 DNA: TGTGCCAGCAGAGAAACAGGGGGCGGAGGCTACACCCTC.